This T cell receptor (beta chain) stems from a study of blood T cell repertoires in COVID-19. TCRdb keeps only in-frame clones here, not all; method: immunoSEQ multiplex PCR. The repertoire consists of nearly 350,000 clones, with 87% occurring once and the leading ten covering about 6.9%. There are 13 residues in the CDR3. Germline assignment: CDR1 SGHRS and CDR2 YFSETQ. V gave up 5 bases and J gave up 4 bases, with 12 bases separating them. The gene calls are TRBV5-1 and TRBJ1-1, with D possibly TRBD1 on 5 matching bases. The source is a woman in her 50s with COVID-19, enrolled during active disease. Sample: peripheral blood. The CDR3 sequence: CASRWGDGTEAFF. The CDR3 nucleotides are TGCGCCAGCAGGTGGGGGGATGGCACTGAAGCTTTCTTT.